Listed below are T cell receptor beta chains from one sample, sequenced in a study of Ad26.COV2.S vaccination and SARS-CoV-2 variants. Here immunoSEQ multiplex PCR was the method, and the copy in TCRdb shows in-frame clones only, minus some. The top ten hold about 4% of the sample, which has around 450,000 clones, around 87% seen once. This material consisted of peripheral blood, taken in a trial of Ad26.COV2.S vaccine versus placebo. All receptors come from a person between 18 and 65 years old who received the Ad26.COV2.S COVID-19 vaccine or a placebo. Each CDR3 is given with its conserved first and last residue. A D gene is named only where the DNA matches it firmly. For some rows the clone size is stated as once, few or many, or as a class when expanded; others skip it.

NA,TRBV5-4,TRBJ2-5,NA,TGTGCCAGCAGCTTGCTCGGCAGGGGAGTGGAAGAGACCCAGTACTTC,CASSLLGRGVEETQYF
NA,TRBV6-6,TRBJ2-3,NA,TGTGCCAGCAGTTTTCCTAGCACAGATACGCAGTATTTT,CASSFPSTDTQYF
NA,TRBV4-3,TRBJ2-6,NA,TGCGCCAGCAGCCAAGGCCCGGGTTCAGGGGCCAACGTCCTGACTTTC,CASSQGPGSGANVLTF
NA,TRBV5-4,TRBJ1-2,NA,TGTGCCAGCAGCTTGGACGGAAGCTACACCTTC,CASSLDGSYTF
NA,TRBV2,TRBJ2-3,TRBD1,TGTGCCAGCAGTGTTGACAGGGGAACAGATACGCAGTATTTT,CASSVDRGTDTQYF
once,TRBV4-3,TRBJ1-2,NA,TGCGCCAGCAGCCAAAGAGTAACGTCGTTTAAGGATGGCTACACCTTC,CASSQRVTSFKDGYTF
few,TRBV18,TRBJ1-1,NA,TGTGCCAGCTCACCCAGCGGGGGGCTTATTAGAAACACTGAAGCTTTCTTT,CASSPSGGLIRNTEAFF
once,TRBV7-9,TRBJ2-3,NA,TGTGCCAGCGTGCCGGGCACAGATACGCAGTATTTT,CASVPGTDTQYF
NA,TRBV4-3,TRBJ2-6,TRBD1,TGCGCCAGCACGCGACAGGGGTTAGCGTCTGGGGCCAACGTCCTGACTTTC,CASTRQGLASGANVLTF
once,TRBV5-8,TRBJ2-3,TRBD2,TGTGCCAGCAAAAAGCGGGGTAACACAGATACGCAGTATTTT,CASKKRGNTDTQYF
NA,TRBV12-3/TRBV12-4,TRBJ2-3,NA,TGTGCCAGCAGTTTTGGGGTAGCAGATACGCAGTATTTT,CASSFGVADTQYF
NA,TRBV7-2,TRBJ2-5,NA,TGTGCCAGCAGCTTGTCCAGGGGCCAGGAGACCCAGTACTTC,CASSLSRGQETQYF
few,TRBV30,TRBJ1-6,TRBD1,TGTGCCTGGAGCGACGGACAGGGGAATTCACCCCTCCACTTT,CAWSDGQGNSPLHF
NA,TRBV7-2,TRBJ2-5,NA,TGTGCCAGCAGCTTAAGTCTCAGAGCCCAAGAGACCCAGTACTTC,CASSLSLRAQETQYF
NA,TRBV5-1,TRBJ2-7,NA,TGCGCCAGCAGCTTAGGACAGCACGAGCAGTACTTC,CASSLGQHEQYF
NA,TRBV4-3,TRBJ2-6,NA,TGCGCCAGCAGCCAAGATACAGGCTCTGGGGCCAACGTCCTGACTTTC,CASSQDTGSGANVLTF
NA,TRBV9,TRBJ1-1,NA,TGTGCCAGCAGCGTAGGGGCAGGGGAAACTGAAGCTTTCTTT,CASSVGAGETEAFF
once,TRBV7-8,TRBJ2-7,NA,TGTGCCAGCAGCTTATTAAGCGCGCCGGGAGAGCAGTACTTC,CASSLLSAPGEQYF
NA,TRBV7-6,TRBJ2-2,NA,TGTGCCAGCAGCTCCCGGGACACCGGGGAGCTGTTTTTT,CASSSRDTGELFF
NA,TRBV19,TRBJ2-1,NA,TGTGCCAGTAGTATACGGGGGGCCTCGAATGAGCAGTTCTTC,CASSIRGASNEQFF